These 30 T cell receptor beta chains share one sample of origin, sequenced in a study of cytomegalovirus exposure and HLA in healthy donors. The PCR contained 60 Vbeta and 13 Jbeta primers. TCRdb keeps only in-frame clones here, not all; method: immunoSEQ multiplex PCR. Here the sample spans 70,000 or so clones, approximately 60% being singletons. Sample: PBMCs. The receptors come from a woman aged 45 to 65 in good health and CMV-seronegative.

This clone was seen more than once but under ten times. This chain connects TRBV27 to TRBJ2-7, with 10 bases fitting TRBD1. J gave up 4 bases and V 6 bases, and 6 bases lay outside the gene matches. Per the germline V gene, CDR1 is MNHEY and CDR2 is SMNVEV (reference sequence). CDR3 length: 14 residues. CDR3 coding DNA: TGTGCCAGCAGGCCCGGGACAGGGGATTACGAGCAGTACTTC. Protein sequence: CASRPGTGDYEQYF.

This clone was detected a few times. This chain links TRBV19 with TRBJ1-5; TRBD1 matches 8 bases. V lost 5 bases and J lost 6; bases outside the gene matches: 9. Germline CDR1 reads LNHDA; CDR2 reads SQIVND (reference sequence). The CDR3 loop spans 15 amino acids. CDR3 in DNA: TGTGCCAGTAGTCCCTCGACAGGGGAGGGTCAGCCCCAGCATTTT. Protein product: CASSPSTGEGQPQHF.

This chain uses TRBV30 with TRBJ2-2; 7 positions agree with TRBD1. This CDR3 has 13 amino acids. V was clipped by 5 bases and J by 0 bases; unmatched bases: 0. Germline V lookup: CDR1 GTSNPN, CDR2 SVGIG (reference sequence). The CDR3 DNA reads TGTGCCTGGCAGGGGGCGAACACCGGGGAGCTGTTTTTT. It specifies CAWQGANTGELFF.

This clone showed up just a few times. The V gene is TRBV28, the J gene TRBJ2-3; the D is unclear. Germline CDR1 reads MDHEN; CDR2 reads SYDVKM. CDR3 size: 13 residues. V lost 7 bases and J lost 6, with 14 bases in between. In DNA, the CDR3 is TGTGCCAGCATCCCTACCGACGGGGATACGCAGTATTTT. It is translated as CASIPTDGDTQYF.

The chain joins TRBV7-2 to TRBJ1-5; 8 bases align to TRBD1. Trimming at V came to 4 bases and at J to 6 bases, leaving 8 bases not matched to a gene. Germline lookup yields CDR1 SGHTA and CDR2 FQGNSA. The CDR3 runs to 15 residues. Here the CDR3 DNA reads TGTGCCAGCAGCTCCGACAGGGGTTGGCGTCAGCCCCAGCATTTT. Protein product: CASSSDRGWRQPQHF.

This clone came up a few times. J is TRBJ2-6 and V is TRBV5-1; 7 positions agree with TRBD2. The V gene's germline CDR1 is SGHRS and CDR2 YFSETQ. With V trimmed by 6 bases and J by 1 base, 10 bases remained unmatched. The CDR3 is made up of 17 amino acids. The CDR3, as DNA: TGCGCCAGCACCCTAACACTGGGGGGGTCTGGGGCCAACGTCCTGACTTTC. The encoded protein is CASTLTLGGSGANVLTF.

This clone was detected ten times or more. The chain recombines TRBV29-1 with TRBJ2-7, with TRBD2 matching 9 bases. CDR1 and CDR2 (germline): SQVTM, ANQGSEA. V lost 0 bases and J lost 1; bases outside the gene matches: 1. This CDR3 region has 14 residues. The CDR3: CSVEEAGGSYEQYF. The CDR3 DNA reads TGCAGCGTTGAAGAAGCGGGAGGTTCCTACGAGCAGTACTTC.

The CDR3 nucleotides read TGTGCCAGCCGGACAGTGAACACTGAAGCTTTCTTT. Encoded protein: CASRTVNTEAFF. The rearrangement uses TRBV28 and TRBJ1-1; TRBD1 is a possible D gene (6 bases). Germline lookup yields CDR1 MDHEN and CDR2 SYDVKM. The V end was cut by 8 bases, the J end by 0 bases, with 7 bases between. CDR3 length equals 12 residues. The full variable domain, rest sourced from reference TRBV28 and TRBJ1-1, is DVKVTQSSRYLVKRTGEKVFLECVQDMDHENMFWYRQDPGLGLRLIYFSYDVKMKEKGDIPEGYSVSREKKERFSLILESASTNQTSMYLCASRTVNTEAFFGQGTRLTVV.

This chain uses TRBV7-9 with TRBJ2-7; unclear D gene. The germline CDR1 and CDR2 sequences are SEHNR and FQNEAQ (reference sequence). This CDR3 is built from 12 residues. Between the trimmed V and J ends, which lost 2 bases and 5 bases, there was a span of 7 bases. The CDR3 region is CASSLFLNEQYF. In nucleotides, the CDR3 is TGTGCCAGCAGCTTATTCCTTAACGAGCAGTACTTC.

In DNA, the CDR3 is TGTGCCAGCCGACAGGGCATACAAGAGACCCAGTACTTC. Its translation: CASRQGIQETQYF. This chain uses TRBV27 with TRBJ2-5; 7 bases agree with TRBD1. The CDR3 spans 13 residues. V was pared by 8 bases and J by 2 bases, with 5 bases of the junction left unmatched. Germline lookup yields CDR1 MNHEY and CDR2 SMNVEV (reference sequence).

The chain couples TRBV28 to TRBJ1-1; 7 bases are a match to TRBD1. In germline, CDR1 is MDHEN, CDR2 SYDVKM. V shed 5 bases, J shed 4 bases, and the junction held 10 bases outside the gene matches. This CDR3 contains 15 residues. The CDR3 loop reads CASSQGQGEVTEAFF. In nucleotides, the CDR3 is TGTGCCAGCAGTCAAGGGCAGGGGGAAGTCACTGAAGCTTTCTTT.

This chain connects TRBV5-4 to TRBJ2-3, with 11 bases lining up with TRBD2. V shed 3 bases, J shed 2 bases, and the junction held 5 bases outside the gene matches. The CDR3 has 16 amino acids. Germline CDR1 SGHNT, CDR2 YYREEE (reference sequence). CDR3: CASSSGTSGFTDTQYF. The CDR3 DNA reads as TGTGCCAGCAGCTCCGGGACTAGCGGATTCACAGATACGCAGTATTTT.

CDR3 sequence reads: CASRVDRTATNEKLFF. In DNA form, the CDR3 reads TGTGCCAGCAGGGTAGACAGGACTGCAACTAATGAAAAACTGTTTTTT. This chain links TRBV2 with TRBJ1-4, with D maybe TRBD1 (6 bases). The CDR3 length is 16 residues. Germline CDR1 reads SNHLY; CDR2 reads FYNNEI. The ends were cut back, 6 bases at V and 0 bases at J, with 14 bases in the middle.

A few counts support this clone. The sample carries other DNA sequences with the same CDR3. The genes are TRBV7-9 and TRBJ2-7; D is uncertain. The ends were cut back, 3 bases at V and 3 bases at J, with 9 bases in the middle. The CDR3 has 13 amino acids. CDR1 and CDR2 from the germline V gene are SEHNR and FQNEAQ (reference sequence). This chain's CDR3 is CASSLGGGYEQYF. The CDR3 nucleotides read TGTGCCAGCAGCTTGGGTGGCGGCTACGAGCAGTACTTC.

V usage is TRBV7-3 and J usage is TRBJ2-7, with 10 bases lining up with TRBD1. Trimming removed 5 bases from V and 5 bases from J; junction bases left unmatched: 9. Germline V gives CDR1 SGHTA, CDR2 FQGTGA. The CDR3 runs 15 residues. The CDR3 DNA reads TGTGCCAGCAGCCCAGGGACAGGGGAATCCCACGAGCAGTACTTC. This gives the protein CASSPGTGESHEQYF.

In DNA, the CDR3 is TGTGCCAGCAGCTTAGGACAGGGGGCGCAGACTGAAGCTTTCTTT. It translates to CASSLGQGAQTEAFF. The V call is TRBV7-2, the J call TRBJ1-1; 10 positions agree with TRBD1. The CDR3 spans 15 residues. Germline CDR1 SGHTA, CDR2 FQGNSA. V shed 1 base, J shed 5 bases, and the junction held 4 bases outside the gene matches. The full variable domain, completed using reference TRBV7-2 and TRBJ1-1, is GAGVSQSPSNKVTEKGKDVELRCDPISGHTALYWYRQSLGQGLEFLIYFQGNSAPDKSGLPSDRFSAERTGGSVSTLTIQRTQQEDSAVYLCASSLGQGAQTEAFFGQGTRLTVV.

The rearrangement links TRBV6-6 to TRBJ1-1, with D tentatively TRBD1 (6 bases). There are 15 residues in the CDR3. Between the trimmed V and J ends, which lost 5 bases and 3 bases, there was a span of 16 bases. Germline V CDR1 and CDR2: MNHNY, SVGAGI (reference sequence). The CDR3 loop reads CASSLLGAGDTEAFF. The DNA for the CDR3 is TGTGCCAGCAGTCTCCTCGGGGCAGGGGACACTGAAGCTTTCTTT.

This chain connects TRBV5-4 to TRBJ2-5; unclear D gene. V lost 1 base to trimming and J lost 5 bases, with 12 bases between them. Germline assignment: CDR1 SGHNT and CDR2 YYREEE (reference sequence). The CDR3 sequence is 14 residues long. The CDR3 DNA follows: TGTGCCAGCAGCTTGTATGTGGGCAAGGAGACCCAGTACTTC. Translated, it gives CASSLYVGKETQYF.

The V call is TRBV28, the J call TRBJ1-1; D perhaps matches TRBD1 (6 bases). The V gene's germline CDR1 is MDHEN and CDR2 SYDVKM. V was clipped by 11 bases and J by 6 bases, with 16 bases between them. The CDR3 runs to 12 residues. In nucleotides, the CDR3 is TGTGCCGCCAGGGGACGTGGAGCTGAAGCTTTCTTT. Its protein product is CAARGRGAEAFF.

This clone was seen a handful of times. This chain joins TRBV5-1 and TRBJ2-1; D is possibly TRBD2 (6 bases). This CDR3 has 15 residues. The V gene's germline CDR1 is SGHRS and CDR2 YFSETQ. V was clipped by 0 bases and J by 2 bases, with 9 bases between them. The CDR3 nucleotides read TGCGCCAGCAGCTTGGACGGGGGTACCTACAATGAGCAGTTCTTC. Its translation: CASSLDGGTYNEQFF.

This clone appeared a few times. This chain uses TRBV9 with TRBJ2-3, with 9 nucleotides matching TRBD1. CDR3 length: 16 amino acids. Germline trimming cut 0 bases from V and 5 bases from J; bases unmatched to any gene: 7. Per the germline V gene, CDR1 is SGDLS and CDR2 is YYNGEE. The CDR3 region is CASSVDRGRGIDTQYF. In DNA form, the CDR3 reads TGTGCCAGCAGCGTAGACAGGGGGCGCGGGATAGATACGCAGTATTTT.

The genes are TRBV2 and TRBJ1-2; weak D call: TRBD1 (5 bases). Trimming left V 0 bases short and J 4 bases short, with 12 bases between. Germline V CDR1 and CDR2: SNHLY, FYNNEI. The CDR3 spans 15 residues. The CDR3 reads CASSEALRGGYGYTF. For the CDR3, the DNA is TGTGCCAGCAGTGAAGCGCTTAGGGGAGGCTATGGCTACACCTTC.

The chain recombines TRBV2 with TRBJ2-3; 9 nucleotides agree with TRBD2. Germline V lookup: CDR1 SNHLY, CDR2 FYNNEI. V shed 7 bases and J 6 bases; nucleotides not matched to a gene: 5. This CDR3 is built from 13 residues. The CDR3 loop is CASKSGRWDTQYF. The CDR3 nucleotides read TGTGCCAGCAAAAGCGGGAGGTGGGATACGCAGTATTTT.

This clone was seen more than once but under ten times. The V and J genes are TRBV7-6 and TRBJ1-4, with TRBD1 as a possible D gene (6 bases). Germline-derived CDR1 and CDR2 are SGHVS and FNYEAQ. V gave up 5 bases and J gave up 7 bases, with 11 bases separating them. This CDR3 has 13 amino acids. This CDR3 is CASSPRDTEKLFF. The CDR3 bases are TGTGCCAGCAGCCCGAGGGACACTGAAAAACTGTTTTTT.

This clone was detected a few times. The chain employs TRBV9 and TRBJ2-1, with TRBD2 matching 8 bases. V was clipped by 6 bases and J by 7 bases; unmatched bases: 12. The germline CDR1 and CDR2 sequences are SGDLS and YYNGEE. The CDR3 spans 15 residues. The CDR3 DNA follows: TGTGCCAGCACACCAGGGACTAGTTCTGGGAATGAGCAGTTCTTC. It is translated as CASTPGTSSGNEQFF. Complete variable domain (other parts from reference TRBV9 and TRBJ2-1): DSGVTQTPKHLITATGQRVTLRCSPRSGDLSVYWYQQSLDQGLQFLIQYYNGEERAKGNILERFSAQQFPDLHSELNLSSLELGDSALYFCASTPGTSSGNEQFFGPGTRLTVL.

This rearrangement joins TRBV29-1 to TRBJ2-1; 10 bases agree with TRBD2. The CDR3 is 19 amino acids. Germline CDR1 SQVTM, CDR2 ANQGSEA. The J segment lost 0 bases and the V segment lost 4 bases, leaving 15 bases of the junction unmatched. The CDR3 loop is CSVGPGLAGGFSSYNEQFF. The DNA for the CDR3 is TGCAGCGTTGGCCCCGGGTTAGCGGGAGGATTTAGCTCCTACAATGAGCAGTTCTTC.

This chain connects TRBV7-2 to TRBJ1-1; the D gene is possibly TRBD1 (6 bases). Germline V gene data show CDR1 as SGHTA and CDR2 as FQGNSA. The V gene lost 3 bases and the J gene lost 8 bases, with 10 bases spanning the gap. This CDR3 has 12 residues. CDR3 nucleotide sequence: TGTGCCAGCAGCTTTACAGGGTTCGAAGCTTTCTTT. It encodes CASSFTGFEAFF.

This clone came up a few times. The CDR3 region is CASSPYPGDRVRGEQFF. CDR3 sequence (DNA): TGTGCCAGCAGTCCCTACCCGGGGGACAGGGTCCGGGGTGAGCAGTTCTTC. The chain couples TRBV27 to TRBJ2-1; 9 nucleotides agree with TRBD1. The germline V gene encodes CDR1 MNHEY and CDR2 SMNVEV (reference sequence). Germline trimming cut 5 bases from V and 9 bases from J; bases unmatched to any gene: 17. The CDR3 sequence is 17 residues long.

This clone was seen a few times. The rearrangement uses TRBV15 and TRBJ2-7; TRBD1 matches 8 bases. CDR3 length equals 15 residues. With V trimmed by 0 bases and J by 6 bases, 7 bases remained unmatched. The germline V gene encodes CDR1 LNHNV and CDR2 YYDKDF (reference sequence). CDR3 region: CATSRDLGQGAEQYF. CDR3 bases: TGTGCCACCAGCAGAGACCTCGGACAGGGTGCCGAGCAGTACTTC.

The chain has TRBV28 and TRBJ1-2; no definite D call. CDR3 length: 14 residues. V lost 2 bases and J 1 base, leaving 8 bases between the germline ends. Per germline, CDR1 MDHEN and CDR2 SYDVKM. For the CDR3, the DNA is TGTGCCAGCAGTTTACGGAGTCTTAACTATGGCTACACCTTC. Protein sequence: CASSLRSLNYGYTF.